Listed below are T cell receptor beta chains from one sample, sequenced in a study of T cells after yellow fever vaccination. A single record per CDR3 protein comes from TCRdb applying MiXCR to the 5' RACE reads. The sample lists 450,000 to 600,000 distinct CDR3 sequences, about 14% occurring once. Specimen: PBMCs, collected on the day of the yellow fever booster vaccination. The source is a man younger than 40 who received the YFV17D yellow fever vaccine. CDR3s include the opening cysteine and the closing phenylalanine or tryptophan. Fields, in order: D gene, clone size, V gene, J gene, CDR3 length, CDR3 protein, CDR3 DNA. D genes are given only for firm matches. Clone size appears in some rows only: once, few, many, or a class for an expanded clone.

d_call: .
clone_size: few
v_call: TRBV19
j_call: TRBJ2-1
cdr3_length: 13
cdr3_aa: CASSADWINEQFF
cdr3_nt: TGTGCCAGTAGTGCCGACTGGATCAATGAGCAGTTCTTC

d_call: .
clone_size: .
v_call: TRBV11-2
j_call: TRBJ2-3
cdr3_length: 15
cdr3_aa: CASSPQGIRADTQYF
cdr3_nt: TGTGCCAGCAGCCCCCAGGGGATAAGGGCAGATACGCAGTATTTT

d_call: TRBD1
clone_size: few
v_call: TRBV5-6
j_call: TRBJ1-2
cdr3_length: 15
cdr3_aa: CASSQDRGPAGGYTF
cdr3_nt: TGTGCCAGCAGCCAAGACAGGGGGCCGGCAGGGGGCTACACCTTC

d_call: .
clone_size: many
v_call: TRBV7-2
j_call: TRBJ2-1
cdr3_length: 16
cdr3_aa: CASSLQGLALFNEQFF
cdr3_nt: TGTGCCAGCAGCTTACAGGGGCTAGCGCTTTTCAATGAGCAGTTCTTC

d_call: .
clone_size: many
v_call: TRBV7-7
j_call: TRBJ2-7
cdr3_length: 15
cdr3_aa: CASSSTPLAPDEQYF
cdr3_nt: TGTGCCAGCAGCTCTACCCCTCTCGCACCGGACGAGCAGTACTTC

d_call: .
clone_size: .
v_call: TRBV5-1
j_call: TRBJ2-7
cdr3_length: 15
cdr3_aa: CASSLVNPGEYEQYF
cdr3_nt: TGCGCCAGCAGCTTGGTGAATCCGGGAGAGTACGAGCAGTACTTC

d_call: TRBD1
clone_size: .
v_call: TRBV16
j_call: TRBJ2-7
cdr3_length: 14
cdr3_aa: CASSTDRGRHEQYF
cdr3_nt: TGTGCCAGCAGCACTGACAGGGGGCGGCACGAGCAGTACTTC

d_call: TRBD1
clone_size: .
v_call: TRBV5-6
j_call: TRBJ2-2
cdr3_length: 17
cdr3_aa: CASSSMPRTGRGGELFF
cdr3_nt: TGTGCCAGCAGTTCCATGCCCCGGACAGGGCGGGGCGGGGAGCTGTTTTTT

d_call: .
clone_size: few
v_call: TRBV6-5
j_call: TRBJ2-1
cdr3_length: 11
cdr3_aa: CASSTFDEQFF
cdr3_nt: TGTGCCAGCAGCACTTTTGATGAGCAGTTCTTC

d_call: TRBD2
clone_size: .
v_call: TRBV7-2
j_call: TRBJ2-3
cdr3_length: 16
cdr3_aa: CASSWRAQRGGDTQYF
cdr3_nt: TGTGCCAGCAGCTGGCGAGCACAGCGGGGGGGGGATACGCAGTATTTT

d_call: .
clone_size: .
v_call: TRBV5-1
j_call: TRBJ1-1
cdr3_length: 15
cdr3_aa: CASSLGSPMNTEAFF
cdr3_nt: TGCGCCAGCAGCTTGGGTAGCCCCATGAACACTGAAGCTTTCTTT

d_call: .
clone_size: few
v_call: TRBV20-1
j_call: TRBJ2-3
cdr3_length: 14
cdr3_aa: CSASPGGSSDTQYF
cdr3_nt: TGCAGTGCTAGCCCCGGGGGCAGCTCAGATACGCAGTATTTT

d_call: TRBD2
clone_size: .
v_call: TRBV27
j_call: TRBJ2-1
cdr3_length: 14
cdr3_aa: CASSLYSGTDEQFF
cdr3_nt: TGTGCCAGCAGTTTATATAGCGGGACGGATGAGCAGTTCTTC

d_call: .
clone_size: few
v_call: TRBV3-1
j_call: TRBJ2-3
cdr3_length: 15
cdr3_aa: CASSQADASTDTQYF
cdr3_nt: TGTGCCAGCAGCCAAGCGGACGCTAGCACAGATACGCAGTATTTT

d_call: .
clone_size: .
v_call: TRBV29-1
j_call: TRBJ2-5
cdr3_length: 11
cdr3_aa: CSVGPRETQYF
cdr3_nt: TGCAGCGTGGGCCCCAGGGAGACCCAGTACTTC

d_call: .
clone_size: few
v_call: TRBV5-1
j_call: TRBJ2-7
cdr3_length: 14
cdr3_aa: CASSSEPWNYEQYF
cdr3_nt: TGCGCCAGCAGCTCCGAGCCTTGGAACTACGAGCAGTACTTC

d_call: .
clone_size: few
v_call: TRBV20-1
j_call: TRBJ2-1
cdr3_length: 15
cdr3_aa: CSAQPDSFPYNEQFF
cdr3_nt: TGCAGTGCTCAACCAGACAGCTTCCCCTACAATGAGCAGTTCTTC

d_call: .
clone_size: few
v_call: TRBV6-1
j_call: TRBJ2-2
cdr3_length: 14
cdr3_aa: CASLKELNTGELFF
cdr3_nt: TGTGCCAGTTTAAAAGAGCTGAACACCGGGGAGCTGTTTTTT

d_call: TRBD2
clone_size: .
v_call: TRBV29-1
j_call: TRBJ2-3
cdr3_length: 16
cdr3_aa: CSVEGESGRDTDTQYF
cdr3_nt: TGCAGCGTCGAAGGGGAAAGCGGGAGGGATACAGATACGCAGTATTTT

d_call: .
clone_size: .
v_call: TRBV3-1
j_call: TRBJ1-1
cdr3_length: 13
cdr3_aa: CASSLQGVSVAFF
cdr3_nt: TGTGCCAGCAGCCTACAGGGAGTTTCGGTAGCTTTCTTT

d_call: TRBD1
clone_size: few
v_call: TRBV7-2
j_call: TRBJ2-7
cdr3_length: 14
cdr3_aa: CASSLGGQRYEQYF
cdr3_nt: TGTGCCAGCAGCTTAGGGGGACAGCGTTACGAGCAGTACTTC

d_call: TRBD2
clone_size: many
v_call: TRBV24-1
j_call: TRBJ2-1
cdr3_length: 14
cdr3_aa: CATRSAGVGDEQFF
cdr3_nt: TGTGCCACCAGATCGGCGGGAGTCGGCGATGAGCAGTTCTTC

d_call: TRBD1
clone_size: many
v_call: TRBV7-2
j_call: TRBJ2-4
cdr3_length: 17
cdr3_aa: CASSLRSPGQGGNIQYF
cdr3_nt: TGTGCCAGCAGCTTAAGGTCCCCAGGACAGGGGGGAAACATTCAGTACTTC

d_call: TRBD1
clone_size: few
v_call: TRBV7-8
j_call: TRBJ1-2
cdr3_length: 15
cdr3_aa: CASSLAGTGAYGYTF
cdr3_nt: TGTGCCAGCAGCTTAGCGGGGACAGGGGCCTATGGCTACACCTTC

d_call: .
clone_size: .
v_call: TRBV19
j_call: TRBJ2-7
cdr3_length: 15
cdr3_aa: CASSIARRDRYEQYF
cdr3_nt: TGTGCCAGTAGTATTGCTCGGAGAGACCGTTACGAGCAGTACTTC

d_call: .
clone_size: many
v_call: TRBV7-6
j_call: TRBJ2-7
cdr3_length: 13
cdr3_aa: CASSLAVVGEQYF
cdr3_nt: TGTGCCAGCAGCTTAGCTGTGGTCGGCGAGCAGTACTTC

d_call: .
clone_size: .
v_call: TRBV5-1
j_call: TRBJ2-4
cdr3_length: 23
cdr3_aa: CASSLASSRRDFTEQLAKNIQYF
cdr3_nt: TGCGCCAGCAGCTTGGCCTCTTCTCGGAGGGACTTCACAGAGCAGCTAGCCAAAAACATTCAGTACTTC

d_call: .
clone_size: few
v_call: TRBV27
j_call: TRBJ2-7
cdr3_length: 13
cdr3_aa: CATPGHHSYEQYF
cdr3_nt: TGTGCCACCCCGGGACACCACTCCTACGAGCAGTACTTC

d_call: TRBD1
clone_size: .
v_call: TRBV19
j_call: TRBJ2-5
cdr3_length: 15
cdr3_aa: CASSMGPDRAETQYF
cdr3_nt: TGTGCCAGTAGTATGGGGCCGGACAGGGCGGAGACCCAGTACTTC

d_call: .
clone_size: .
v_call: TRBV3-1
j_call: TRBJ1-4
cdr3_length: 14
cdr3_aa: CASRDSGGNEKLFF
cdr3_nt: TGTGCCAGCAGGGACTCAGGTGGGAATGAAAAACTGTTTTTT

d_call: .
clone_size: .
v_call: TRBV30
j_call: TRBJ2-1
cdr3_length: 13
cdr3_aa: CAWNSGSYNEQFF
cdr3_nt: TGTGCCTGGAATTCGGGCTCCTACAATGAGCAGTTCTTC

d_call: .
clone_size: few
v_call: TRBV6-2/TRBV6-3
j_call: TRBJ2-1
cdr3_length: 15
cdr3_aa: CASSWGRASYNEQFF
cdr3_nt: TGTGCCAGCAGTTGGGGACGGGCATCCTACAATGAGCAGTTCTTC

d_call: .
clone_size: .
v_call: TRBV28
j_call: TRBJ2-5
cdr3_length: 17
cdr3_aa: CASSSLSGQPDGETQYF
cdr3_nt: TGTGCCAGCAGTTCCCTGTCGGGACAACCGGACGGCGAGACCCAGTACTTC

d_call: .
clone_size: few
v_call: TRBV6-5
j_call: TRBJ1-2
cdr3_length: 14
cdr3_aa: CASSYPGRDYGYTF
cdr3_nt: TGTGCCAGCAGTTACCCAGGACGTGACTATGGCTACACCTTC

d_call: .
clone_size: .
v_call: TRBV6-1
j_call: TRBJ2-7
cdr3_length: 14
cdr3_aa: CASTVGPGNYEQYF
cdr3_nt: TGTGCCAGCACCGTCGGGCCAGGGAACTACGAGCAGTACTTC

d_call: .
clone_size: .
v_call: TRBV19
j_call: TRBJ2-1
cdr3_length: 16
cdr3_aa: CASSIEAAGGYNEQFF
cdr3_nt: TGTGCCAGTAGTATAGAGGCAGCGGGTGGGTACAATGAGCAGTTCTTC

d_call: .
clone_size: few
v_call: TRBV7-2
j_call: TRBJ1-5
cdr3_length: 16
cdr3_aa: CASSLGWGATDQPQHF
cdr3_nt: TGTGCCAGCAGCTTAGGCTGGGGGGCTACCGATCAGCCCCAGCATTTT

d_call: .
clone_size: .
v_call: TRBV4-3
j_call: TRBJ1-6
cdr3_length: 14
cdr3_aa: CASSPWTDNSPLHF
cdr3_nt: TGCGCCAGCAGCCCCTGGACAGATAATTCACCCCTCCACTTT

d_call: TRBD2
clone_size: .
v_call: TRBV7-2
j_call: TRBJ2-1
cdr3_length: 16
cdr3_aa: CASSFGGLAGLEEQFF
cdr3_nt: TGTGCCAGCAGCTTTGGGGGACTAGCGGGGCTGGAGGAGCAGTTCTTC

d_call: .
clone_size: .
v_call: TRBV9
j_call: TRBJ1-6
cdr3_length: 16
cdr3_aa: CASSVEGSSYNSPLHF
cdr3_nt: TGTGCCAGCAGCGTAGAAGGGAGCTCCTATAATTCACCCCTCCACTTT

d_call: TRBD1
clone_size: .
v_call: TRBV12-3/TRBV12-4
j_call: TRBJ1-6
cdr3_length: 14
cdr3_aa: CASSQTGGASPLHF
cdr3_nt: TGTGCCAGCAGCCAGACAGGGGGAGCTTCACCCCTCCACTTT

d_call: .
clone_size: .
v_call: TRBV20-1
j_call: TRBJ2-7
cdr3_length: 13
cdr3_aa: CSAREWQGDEQYF
cdr3_nt: TGCAGTGCTAGAGAATGGCAAGGGGACGAGCAGTACTTC

d_call: .
clone_size: .
v_call: TRBV30
j_call: TRBJ1-2
cdr3_length: 11
cdr3_aa: CAWSVDYGYTF
cdr3_nt: TGTGCCTGGAGTGTGGACTATGGCTACACCTTC

d_call: .
clone_size: few
v_call: TRBV6-1
j_call: TRBJ1-2
cdr3_length: 12
cdr3_aa: CASSVVFLGYTF
cdr3_nt: TGTGCCAGCAGTGTCGTTTTCCTCGGCTACACCTTC

d_call: .
clone_size: few
v_call: TRBV7-2
j_call: TRBJ2-5
cdr3_length: 15
cdr3_aa: CASSLQAVIPETQYF
cdr3_nt: TGTGCCAGCAGCTTACAGGCAGTAATACCGGAGACCCAGTACTTC

d_call: TRBD2
clone_size: few
v_call: TRBV19
j_call: TRBJ2-5
cdr3_length: 18
cdr3_aa: CASSTRLAGYRGQETQYF
cdr3_nt: TGTGCCAGTAGTACTCGACTAGCGGGATATCGTGGGCAAGAGACCCAGTACTTC

d_call: .
clone_size: few
v_call: TRBV2
j_call: TRBJ2-1
cdr3_length: 15
cdr3_aa: CASAQRGRTRDEQFF
cdr3_nt: TGTGCCAGCGCGCAGAGGGGGAGAACACGGGATGAGCAGTTCTTC

d_call: TRBD1
clone_size: .
v_call: TRBV28
j_call: TRBJ1-1
cdr3_length: 14
cdr3_aa: CASSNRGTIAEAFF
cdr3_nt: TGTGCCAGCAGCAACAGGGGAACAATAGCTGAAGCTTTCTTT

d_call: TRBD2
clone_size: few
v_call: TRBV20-1
j_call: TRBJ2-3
cdr3_length: 14
cdr3_aa: CSASPSGRTDTQYF
cdr3_nt: TGCAGTGCTAGTCCAAGCGGGAGGACAGATACGCAGTATTTT

d_call: TRBD1
clone_size: once
v_call: TRBV7-2
j_call: TRBJ2-7
cdr3_length: 14
cdr3_aa: CASSLGTGRFEQYF
cdr3_nt: TGTGCCAGCAGCTTGGGGACAGGGAGGTTCGAGCAGTACTTC

d_call: .
clone_size: few
v_call: TRBV6-5
j_call: TRBJ1-5
cdr3_length: 17
cdr3_aa: CASSYSGGPRSNQPQHF
cdr3_nt: TGTGCCAGCAGTTACTCGGGGGGGCCCAGGAGCAATCAGCCCCAGCATTTT

d_call: TRBD1
clone_size: once
v_call: TRBV5-1
j_call: TRBJ1-3
cdr3_length: 14
cdr3_aa: CASGQGSAGNTIYF
cdr3_nt: TGCGCCAGCGGACAGGGTTCGGCTGGAAACACCATATATTTT

d_call: .
clone_size: few
v_call: TRBV20-1
j_call: TRBJ1-3
cdr3_length: 14
cdr3_aa: CSARDTGRGNTIYF
cdr3_nt: TGCAGTGCTAGAGATACGGGGCGCGGAAACACCATATATTTT

d_call: .
clone_size: many
v_call: TRBV6-2/TRBV6-3
j_call: TRBJ2-7
cdr3_length: 16
cdr3_aa: CASSDSQGRRSYEQYF
cdr3_nt: TGTGCCAGCAGTGATTCCCAGGGTCGTCGGTCCTACGAGCAGTACTTC